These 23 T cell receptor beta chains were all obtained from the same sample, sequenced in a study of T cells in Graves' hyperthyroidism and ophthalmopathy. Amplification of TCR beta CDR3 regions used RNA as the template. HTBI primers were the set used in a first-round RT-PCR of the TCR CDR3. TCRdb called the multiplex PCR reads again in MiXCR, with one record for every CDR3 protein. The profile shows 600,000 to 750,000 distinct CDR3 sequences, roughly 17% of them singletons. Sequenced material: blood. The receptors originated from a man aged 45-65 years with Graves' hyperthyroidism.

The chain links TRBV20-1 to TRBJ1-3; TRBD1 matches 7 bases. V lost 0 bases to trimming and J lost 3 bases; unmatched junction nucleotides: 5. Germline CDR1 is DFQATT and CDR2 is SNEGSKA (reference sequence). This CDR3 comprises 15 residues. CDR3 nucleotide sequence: TGCAGTGCTAGAGAGGGTGCAGGGGGTGGAAACACCATATATTTT. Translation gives CSAREGAGGGNTIYF.

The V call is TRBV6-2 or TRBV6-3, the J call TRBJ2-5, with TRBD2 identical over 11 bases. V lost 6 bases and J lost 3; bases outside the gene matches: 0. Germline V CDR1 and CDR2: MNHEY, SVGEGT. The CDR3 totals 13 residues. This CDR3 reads CASRTSGKETQYF. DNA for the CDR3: TGTGCCAGCAGGACTAGCGGGAAAGAGACCCAGTACTTC.

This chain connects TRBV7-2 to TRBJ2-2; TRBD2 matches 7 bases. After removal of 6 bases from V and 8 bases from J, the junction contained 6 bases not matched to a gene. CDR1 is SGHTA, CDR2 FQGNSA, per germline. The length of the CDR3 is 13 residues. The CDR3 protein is CASRSGGKGELFF. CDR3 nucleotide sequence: TGTGCCAGCAGATCCGGGGGGAAGGGGGAGCTGTTTTTT.

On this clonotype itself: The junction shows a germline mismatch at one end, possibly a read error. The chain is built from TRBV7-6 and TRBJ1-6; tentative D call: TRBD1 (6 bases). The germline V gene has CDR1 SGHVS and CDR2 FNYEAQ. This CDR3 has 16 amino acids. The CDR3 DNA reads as TGTGCCTGCAGCTTAGCTGAGACAGGATATAATTCACCCCTCCACTTT. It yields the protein CACSLAETGYNSPLHF.

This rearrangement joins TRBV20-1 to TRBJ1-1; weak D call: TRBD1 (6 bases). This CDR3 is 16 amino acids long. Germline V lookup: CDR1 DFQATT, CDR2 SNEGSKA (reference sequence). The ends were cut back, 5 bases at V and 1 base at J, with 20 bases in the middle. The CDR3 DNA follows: TGCAGTGCTGGGACATTTCCGCGGCGGAGGAACACTGAAGCTTTCTTT. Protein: CSAGTFPRRRNTEAFF.

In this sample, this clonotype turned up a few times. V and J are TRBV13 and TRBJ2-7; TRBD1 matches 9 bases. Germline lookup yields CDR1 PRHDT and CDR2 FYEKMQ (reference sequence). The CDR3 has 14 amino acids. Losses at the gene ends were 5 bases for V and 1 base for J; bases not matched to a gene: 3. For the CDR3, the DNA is TGTGCCAGCAGCCGGACAGGGGAATCCTACGAGCAGTACTTC. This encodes CASSRTGESYEQYF.

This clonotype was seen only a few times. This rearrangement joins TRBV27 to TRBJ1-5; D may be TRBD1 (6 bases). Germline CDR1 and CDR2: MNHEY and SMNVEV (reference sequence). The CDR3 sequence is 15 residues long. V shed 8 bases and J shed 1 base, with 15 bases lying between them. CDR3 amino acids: CASRVGAISNQPQHF. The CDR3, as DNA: TGTGCCAGCCGGGTGGGGGCGATCAGCAATCAGCCCCAGCATTTT.

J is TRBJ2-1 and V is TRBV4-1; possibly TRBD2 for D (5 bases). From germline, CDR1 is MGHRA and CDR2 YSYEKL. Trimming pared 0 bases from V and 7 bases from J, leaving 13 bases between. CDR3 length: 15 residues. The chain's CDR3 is CASSQDLRVANEQFF. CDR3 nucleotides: TGCGCCAGCAGCCAAGATCTGCGGGTAGCGAATGAGCAGTTCTTC.

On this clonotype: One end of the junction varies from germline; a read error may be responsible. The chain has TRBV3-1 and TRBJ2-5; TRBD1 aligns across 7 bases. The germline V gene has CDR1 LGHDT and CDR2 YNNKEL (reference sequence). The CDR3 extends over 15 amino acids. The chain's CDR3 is CASSQAGDSQGTQYF. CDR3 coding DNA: TGTGCCAGCAGCCAAGCTGGGGACAGCCAAGGGACCCAGTACTTC.

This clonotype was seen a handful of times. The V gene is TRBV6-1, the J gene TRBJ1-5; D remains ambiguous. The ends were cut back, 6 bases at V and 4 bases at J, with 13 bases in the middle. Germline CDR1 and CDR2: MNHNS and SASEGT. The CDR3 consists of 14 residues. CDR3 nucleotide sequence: TGTGCCAGCAGACACGGACGGGGAAATCAGCCCCAGCATTTT. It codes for CASRHGRGNQPQHF.

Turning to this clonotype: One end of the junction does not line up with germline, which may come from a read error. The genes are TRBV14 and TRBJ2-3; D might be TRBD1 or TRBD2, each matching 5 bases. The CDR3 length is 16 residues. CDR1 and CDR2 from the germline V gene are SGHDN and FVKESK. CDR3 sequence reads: CASSPRRDLRGDTQNF. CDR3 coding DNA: TGTGCCAGCAGCCCAAGACGGGACCTTCGGGGAGATACGCAGAATTTT. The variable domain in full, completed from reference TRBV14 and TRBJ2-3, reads EAGVTQFPSHSVIEKGQTVTLRCDPISGHDNLYWYRRVMGKEIKFLLHFVKESKQDESGMPNNRFLAERTGGTYSTLKVQPAELEDSGVYFCASSPRRDLRGDTQNFGPGTRLTVL.

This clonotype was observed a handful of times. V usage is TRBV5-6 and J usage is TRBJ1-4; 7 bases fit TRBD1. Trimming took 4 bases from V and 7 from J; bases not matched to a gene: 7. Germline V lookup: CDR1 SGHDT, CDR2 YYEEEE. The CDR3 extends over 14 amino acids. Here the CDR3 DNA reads TGTGCCAGCAGCAGACAGGGAAGATCTGAAAAACTGTTTTTT. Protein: CASSRQGRSEKLFF.

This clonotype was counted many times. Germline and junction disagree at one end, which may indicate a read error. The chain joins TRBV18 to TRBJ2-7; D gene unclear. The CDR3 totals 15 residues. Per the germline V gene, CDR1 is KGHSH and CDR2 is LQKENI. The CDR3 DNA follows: TGCGCCAGCAGCCCACCAGGACGGAGCTCCTACGAGCAGTACTTC. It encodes CASSPPGRSSYEQYF.

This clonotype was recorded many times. The CDR3 protein is CASSLGRLDEQYF. In DNA form, the CDR3 reads TGTGCCAGCAGCCTCGGGAGACTGGACGAGCAGTACTTC. V is TRBV11-3 and J is TRBJ2-7; a weak D match, TRBD2 (6 bases). Deletions cut 5 bases from V and 5 bases from J, with 13 bases between. Germline V gene sequence: CDR1 SGHNT, CDR2 YENEEA. This CDR3 has 13 amino acids. Complete variable domain (other parts from reference TRBV11-3 and TRBJ2-7): EAGVVQSPRYKIIEKKQPVAFWCNPISGHNTLYWYLQNLGQGPELLIRYENEEAVDDSQLPKDRFSAERLKGVDSTLKIQPAELGDSAVYLCASSLGRLDEQYFGPGTRLTVT.

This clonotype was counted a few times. The CDR3 DNA sequence: TGTGCCAGCAGTGCGGTTACAGGGGGTGGTTACACTGAAGCTTTCTTT. As protein: CASSAVTGGGYTEAFF. This rearrangement joins TRBV27 to TRBJ1-1; 8 nucleotides line up with TRBD1. The CDR3 extends over 16 amino acids. The J segment lost 3 bases and the V segment lost 5 bases, leaving 11 bases of the junction unmatched. Germline loops: CDR1 MNHEY, CDR2 SMNVEV (reference sequence).

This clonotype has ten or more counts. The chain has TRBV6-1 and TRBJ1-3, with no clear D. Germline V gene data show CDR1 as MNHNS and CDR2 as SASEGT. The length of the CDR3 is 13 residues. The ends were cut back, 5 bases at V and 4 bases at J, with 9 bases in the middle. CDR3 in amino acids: CASSTGIGNTIYF. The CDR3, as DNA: TGTGCCAGCAGTACCGGGATCGGAAACACCATATATTTT.

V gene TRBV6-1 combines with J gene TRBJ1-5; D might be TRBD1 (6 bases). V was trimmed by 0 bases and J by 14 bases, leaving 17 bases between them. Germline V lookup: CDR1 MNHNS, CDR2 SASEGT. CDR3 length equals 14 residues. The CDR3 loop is CASSEAMRTALEHF. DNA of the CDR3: TGTGCCAGCAGTGAAGCGATGAGGACAGCCCTTGAGCATTTT.

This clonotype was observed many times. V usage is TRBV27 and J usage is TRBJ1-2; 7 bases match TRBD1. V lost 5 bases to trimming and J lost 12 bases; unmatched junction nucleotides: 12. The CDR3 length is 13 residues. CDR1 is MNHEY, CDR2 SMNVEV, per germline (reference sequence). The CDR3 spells CASSPTLQGKNTF. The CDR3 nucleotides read TGTGCCAGCAGTCCTACACTACAGGGGAAGAACACCTTC.

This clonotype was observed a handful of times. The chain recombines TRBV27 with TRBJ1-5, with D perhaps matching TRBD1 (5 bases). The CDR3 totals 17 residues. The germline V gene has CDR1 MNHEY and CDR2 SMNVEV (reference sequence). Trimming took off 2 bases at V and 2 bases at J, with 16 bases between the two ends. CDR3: CASSLTGPTVRNQPQHF. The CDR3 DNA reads TGTGCCAGCAGTTTAACAGGTCCAACGGTTCGCAATCAGCCCCAGCATTTT.

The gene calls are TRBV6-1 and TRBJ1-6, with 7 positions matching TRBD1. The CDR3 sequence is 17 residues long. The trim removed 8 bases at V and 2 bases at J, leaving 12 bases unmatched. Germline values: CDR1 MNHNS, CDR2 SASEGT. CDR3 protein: CASSRQGLMTYNSPLHF. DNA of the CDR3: TGTGCCAGCTCTCGACAGGGCTTAATGACCTATAATTCACCCCTCCACTTT.

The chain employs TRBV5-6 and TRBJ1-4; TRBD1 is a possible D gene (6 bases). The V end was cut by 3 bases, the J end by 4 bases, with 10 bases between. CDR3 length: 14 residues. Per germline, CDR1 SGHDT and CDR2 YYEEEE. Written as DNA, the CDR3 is TGTGCCAGCAGCTCCGGACAGTTTAATGAAAAACTGTTTTTT. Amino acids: CASSSGQFNEKLFF.

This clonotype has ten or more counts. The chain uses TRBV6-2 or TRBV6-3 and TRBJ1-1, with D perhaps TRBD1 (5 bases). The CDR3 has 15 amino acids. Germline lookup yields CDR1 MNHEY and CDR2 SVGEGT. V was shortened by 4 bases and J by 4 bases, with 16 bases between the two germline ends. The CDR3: CASSSGVSWGTEAFF. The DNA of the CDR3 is TGTGCCAGCAGTTCGGGGGTTTCCTGGGGCACTGAAGCTTTCTTT.

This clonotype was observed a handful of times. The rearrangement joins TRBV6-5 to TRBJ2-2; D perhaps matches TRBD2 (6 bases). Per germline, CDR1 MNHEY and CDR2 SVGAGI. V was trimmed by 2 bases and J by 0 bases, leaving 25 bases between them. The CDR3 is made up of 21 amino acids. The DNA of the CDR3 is TGTGCCAGCAGTTACCCTATGGGAGCGGGTGGGCCTGACGCGAACACCGGGGAGCTGTTTTTT. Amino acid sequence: CASSYPMGAGGPDANTGELFF.